The entry that follows covers one TCR beta chain sequence. It lacks a known antigen. It has no much larger one-base neighbor in the sample; base qualities were not kept. Participants in the prospective study were aged roughly 18 to 95 years, lived in 24 United States geographic areas, and enrolled through a virtual design. In the prospective study, cohorts were assigned on the basis of participant-reported clinical history obtained from a screening survey and a study questionnaire. Exposed participants had been in contact, within 2 weeks of entering the study, with a person who had a PCR-confirmed or clinician-diagnosed case of COVID-19. Each participant in the prospective study had whole blood, serum and a nasopharyngeal or oropharyngeal swab collected by mobile phlebotomists. Participants in the prospective study had the option to provide additional blood draws and questionnaires over a roughly two-month period. Before DNA extraction, blood samples from the prospective study were shipped at room temperature or frozen.

These data belong to a study of blood T cell repertoires in COVID-19 (dated by TCRdb to 2020 to 2022). Background for the entire study: The collaborator samples originated in the United States, Italy and Spain and spanned the acute and convalescent phases of COVID-19. The prospective study material was composed of cDNA or gDNA derived from T cells, B-cell-depleted T cells, or PBMCs. Deeply sampled blood TCRbeta repertoires from subjects exposed to, actively infected with, or recovered from COVID-19 were included in the dataset. The repertoires were released in a freely available public database intended as a resource for research on the immune response to SARS-CoV-2. Samples were obtained from the ongoing ImmuneRACE study (first 160 participants) and from 1,000 to 1,500 subjects provided by 6 global collaborators. Nearly every sample came with metadata listing a de-identified subject ID, COVID-19 status, age in years and sex. Where HLA class I and class II types were available, the types were taken from metadata supplied by the sample provider, not from assay-based typing. The paper as a whole reports these results and caveats: The amount of clinical and demographic metadata varied by source and participant and was provided uncurated.

Looking up the germline V gene (reference sequence) yields CDR1 SEHNR and CDR2 FQNEAQ. Measured from the cysteine to the phenylalanine, the CDR3 is 14 residues long. Only CDR3 DNA is held: 42 bases, read in frame from base 1. V lost 5 bases and J lost 2 bases; the stretch between them is 12 bases long. TCRbeta CDR3 regions were amplified from genomic DNA by means of the immunoSEQ Assay, a bias-controlled multiplex PCR. As for the authors' bioinformatics: Within the assay, amplification of reference gene primers was used to estimate how many nucleated cells each sample contained. To quantify the absolute abundance of each unique TCRbeta CDR3 rearrangement, sequence reads were collapsed and filtered. For each sample, productive Simpson clonality was calculated by taking the square root of Simpson's diversity index across productive rearrangements. As stored in TCRdb, this immuneACCESS dataset retains in-frame rearrangements with V and J assigned. A fraction of the clones does not appear; measured against another copy, unresolved V genes explain less than half of the discrepancy, and the remainder lacks a known reason. The V and J calls and clone size are taken from that table; D and trimming were inferred from the DNA. This sample holds about 180,000 clones; more than 75% were observed only once. Of the sample, under 15% falls within the top ten clones.

The receptor chain draws on TRBV7-9 and TRBJ1-2, with the identity of the D gene unclear. Sequenced: PBMCs or T cells enriched from blood (not recorded which). The origin of this receptor is a man between 60 and 75 years old who had been exposed to COVID-19. The CDR3 amino acid sequence is: CASSPTGENYGYTF. The sequence in DNA is TGTGCCAGCAGCCCCACGGGTGAAAACTATGGCTACACCTTC.